Reported below is one TCR beta chain. Its antigen is undetermined. V lost 5 bases and J 3 bases, leaving 8 bases between the germline ends. The CDR3 runs 12 residues. Germline V gene lookup returns CDR1 SGHTA and CDR2 FQGNSA. This record comes from a study of cytomegalovirus exposure and HLA in healthy donors. About the research overall: The approximately 610 first-cohort repertoires shared a platform with the approximately 120 validation repertoires, as reported in a later analysis. General study findings and limits: Accounts indicate the classifier identified cytomegalovirus status with strong specificity and sensitivity. The tendency of first-cohort TCR clusters to co-occur in the 120 validation repertoires was the finding of a later analysis.

Libraries were prepared by immunoSEQ multiplex PCR; TCRdb keeps only in-frame clonotypes and omits some of them. The data show more than 250,000 clones, with roughly 85% seen just once and around 0.8% held by the top ten. Source material: PBMCs. The V and J genes are TRBV7-2 and TRBJ2-7; D remains unclear. The receptor's source is a woman between 18 and 29 years old in good health and CMV-seronegative. CDR3 sequence: CASSLRFYEQYF. The DNA for the CDR3 is TGTGCCAGCAGCCTACGGTTCTACGAGCAGTACTTC.